The 20 T cell receptor beta chains below were found in one sample sequenced in a study of human T cells and chemical hapten exposure. TCRdb redid the calling of the RACE reads with MiXCR, one entry per CDR3 protein. The table lists around 76,000 distinct CDR3 sequences, roughly 10% of them singletons, with under 4% in the top ten. Described time point: patch test 1, 2 weeks after DPC sensitization. The treatment was: therapeutic diphenylcyclopropenone sensitization with weekly scalp DPC. Specimen: whole blood, collected in connection with sensitization to the hapten diphenylcyclopropenone (DPC). Receptors originate from a woman aged 55 to 70 with alopecia areata. Some clones in this sample may be carry-over from other donors' samples.

The chain is built from TRBV7-8 and TRBJ1-4; D gene uncertain. Per germline, CDR1 SGHVS and CDR2 FQNEAQ. Trimming took off 6 bases at V and 7 bases at J, with 18 bases between the two ends. The CDR3 runs to 15 residues. The CDR3 bases are TGTGCCAGCAGACCCCCCCCGGGGTCGGGTGAAAAACTGTTTTTT. Its protein is CASRPPPGSGEKLFF.

The gene calls are TRBV19 and TRBJ2-1, with 8 bases matching TRBD1. V trimming: 5 bases; J trimming: 8 bases; junction bases outside the gene matches: 8. The CDR3 runs 14 residues. The germline V gene encodes CDR1 LNHDA and CDR2 SQIVND (reference sequence). CDR3 bases: TGTGCCAGTAGTGGCGCGCCAGGGGGCGATGAGCAGTTCTTC. Protein sequence: CASSGAPGGDEQFF. The whole variable domain, filled in from reference TRBV19 and TRBJ2-1, reads DGGITQSPKYLFRKEGQNVTLSCEQNLNHDAMYWYRQDPGQGLRLIYYSQIVNDFQKGDIAEGYSVSREKKESFPLTVTSAQKNPTAFYLCASSGAPGGDEQFFGPGTRLTVL.

This clonotype was counted at least ten times. V usage is TRBV12-3 or TRBV12-4 and J usage is TRBJ1-2; tentatively, D is TRBD1 (6 bases). CDR3 length: 15 residues. With 4 bases removed from V and 4 bases from J, the gap between germline ends came to 16 bases. The DNA for the CDR3 is TGTGCCAGCAGTTATGGTTCAACAGGGAGCTATGGCTACACCTTC. Protein sequence: CASSYGSTGSYGYTF.

This clonotype was seen at least ten times. The chain recombines TRBV10-3 with TRBJ2-4; D is possibly TRBD2 (5 bases). This CDR3 is 17 amino acids long. The germline V and J ends were trimmed by 0 bases and 6 bases, with 18 bases remaining between them. Germline V gene sequence: CDR1 ENHRY, CDR2 SYGVKD. CDR3 loop: CAISESWRSPGVNIQYF. The DNA for the CDR3 is TGTGCCATCAGTGAGTCGTGGAGGTCCCCTGGGGTAAACATTCAGTACTTC.

This clonotype was counted only a few times. The rearrangement uses TRBV27 and TRBJ2-1, with D perhaps being TRBD1 or TRBD2 (5 bases each). The germline V gene has CDR1 MNHEY and CDR2 SMNVEV (reference sequence). Trimming removed 5 bases from V and 4 bases from J, with 15 bases in between. This CDR3 is 15 amino acids long. CDR3 residues: CASSGAGTSYNEQFF. The CDR3 DNA follows: TGTGCCAGCAGTGGTGCCGGGACCTCATACAATGAGCAGTTCTTC.

The chain couples TRBV15 to TRBJ1-1; D remains ambiguous. In germline, CDR1 is LNHNV, CDR2 YYDKDF (reference sequence). V lost 1 base, J lost 0 bases, and 6 bases lay in between. The CDR3 is 14 residues long. CDR3 loop: CATSRALLNTEAFF. CDR3 DNA: TGTGCCACCAGCAGAGCACTTTTGAACACTGAAGCTTTCTTT.

CDR3 protein: CASTPWGSGANVLTF. As DNA, the CDR3 is TGTGCCAGCACTCCTTGGGGCTCTGGGGCCAACGTCCTGACTTTC. The gene calls are TRBV19 and TRBJ2-6; D is undetermined. Trimming cost V 9 bases and J 0 bases, with 12 bases left between them. In germline, CDR1 is LNHDA, CDR2 SQIVND (reference sequence). This CDR3 has 15 amino acids.

This clonotype was seen repeatedly, ten times or more. The V call is TRBV27, the J call TRBJ2-3; 7 nucleotides match TRBD1. Germline values: CDR1 MNHEY, CDR2 SMNVEV (reference sequence). The junction had 1 base not matched to a gene; V was cut back by 0 bases and J by 7 bases. The CDR3 contains 13 residues. The CDR3 loop is CASSLSGGHTQYF. CDR3 in DNA: TGTGCCAGCAGTTTATCAGGGGGCCATACGCAGTATTTT.

CDR3 sequence (DNA): TGTGCCAGCAGCTTTGCCCTGCCAGATACGCAGTATTTT. Protein product: CASSFALPDTQYF. The rearrangement links TRBV5-4 to TRBJ2-3; no clear D. Germline loops: CDR1 SGHNT, CDR2 YYREEE (reference sequence). The CDR3 runs to 13 residues. The V end lost 2 bases, the J end lost 4 bases, and 8 bases lay between the germline ends.

This clonotype was counted only a few times. The V call is TRBV5-6, the J call TRBJ1-5; D unclear. Germline CDR1 reads SGHDT; CDR2 reads YYEEEE. Trimming stripped 4 bases from V and 3 bases from J, with 17 bases between. This CDR3 has 16 residues. The chain's CDR3 is CASSVWAPGFNQPQHF. CDR3 sequence (DNA): TGTGCCAGCAGCGTGTGGGCCCCTGGGTTCAATCAGCCCCAGCATTTT.

This clonotype has just a few counts. The gene calls are TRBV7-8 and TRBJ1-5; TRBD1 might be the D (6 bases). Germline CDR1 SGHVS, CDR2 FQNEAQ. V shed 2 bases and J shed 6 bases, with 11 bases lying between them. This CDR3 comprises 14 residues. CDR3 in DNA: TGTGCCAGCAGCTTACAGGGGAGGGGTCAGCCCCAGCATTTT. Amino acid sequence: CASSLQGRGQPQHF.

The chain employs TRBV12-3 or TRBV12-4 and TRBJ2-7; no reliable D call. V lost 3 bases and J lost 2, with 8 bases in between. This CDR3 contains 13 residues. In nucleotides, the CDR3 is TGTGCCAGCAGTTTTCAAGACACCTACGAGCAGTACTTC. Translation gives CASSFQDTYEQYF.

The chain carries TRBV5-1 and TRBJ2-7; 8 bases are a match to TRBD1. Germline CDR1 and CDR2: SGHRS and YFSETQ. Trimming cost V 6 bases and J 4 bases; bases outside gene matches: 15. The CDR3 spans 16 residues. CDR3 sequence: CASTLTGDRGFYEQYF. The CDR3 DNA sequence: TGCGCCAGCACCCTCACCGGTGACAGGGGATTTTACGAGCAGTACTTC.

This clonotype has a handful of counts. A read error may account for a junction end that differs from germline. The chain links TRBV5-4 to TRBJ2-1, with TRBD1 matching 9 bases. This CDR3 contains 16 residues. Germline V gene sequence: CDR1 SGHNT, CDR2 YYREEE (reference sequence). The CDR3 here is CASTLGAGQGYNEQFF. The CDR3 nucleotides are TGTGCCAGCACCTTGGGGGCCGGACAGGGGTACAATGAGCAGTTCTTC.

There are many counts of this clonotype. The chain is built from TRBV7-3 and TRBJ1-3; D is uncertain. The germline gives CDR1 SGHTA, CDR2 FQGTGA. V was cut by 5 bases and J by 0 bases, with 11 bases left in between. This CDR3 has 15 residues. CDR3 amino acids: CASSPRSDSGNTIYF. The CDR3 bases are TGTGCCAGCAGCCCGAGATCGGACTCTGGAAACACCATATATTTT.

The table lists this clonotype with many counts. The rearrangement links TRBV5-1 to TRBJ1-1, with D possibly being TRBD1 (6 bases). The V end was cut by 0 bases, the J end by 5 bases, with 11 bases between. This CDR3 has 14 residues. The V gene's germline CDR1 is SGHRS and CDR2 YFSETQ. The CDR3 region has the DNA TGCGCCAGCAGCTTGGCCGGGGGGCGGACTGAAGCTTTCTTT. Protein: CASSLAGGRTEAFF.

This clonotype has just a few counts. The chain joins TRBV29-1 to TRBJ1-4; TRBD1 might be the D (6 bases). The CDR3 has 12 residues. Germline CDR1 reads SQVTM; CDR2 reads ANQGSEA. Trimming shortened V by 6 bases and J by 7 bases, and 12 bases separated the two germline ends. The CDR3 loop is CSVARGAEKLFF. Written as DNA, the CDR3 is TGCAGCGTCGCCAGGGGCGCTGAAAAACTGTTTTTT. Combining the CDR3 with reference TRBV29-1 and TRBJ1-4 gives the whole variable domain SAVISQKPSRDICQRGTSLTIQCQVDSQVTMMFWYRQQPGQSLTLIATANQGSEATYESGFVIDKFPISRPNLTFSTLTVSNMSPEDSSIYLCSVARGAEKLFFGSGTQLSVL.

V is TRBV29-1 and J is TRBJ1-5; no firm D call. Trimming pared 0 bases from V and 7 bases from J, leaving 10 bases between. Germline values: CDR1 SQVTM, CDR2 ANQGSEA. The CDR3 is 13 amino acids. The CDR3 nucleotides are TGCAGCGTTGAAGATCAAGCGGGGCAGCCCCAGCATTTT. Its protein is CSVEDQAGQPQHF. The entire variable domain, with the rest obtained from reference TRBV29-1 and TRBJ1-5, is as follows: SAVISQKPSRDICQRGTSLTIQCQVDSQVTMMFWYRQQPGQSLTLIATANQGSEATYESGFVIDKFPISRPNLTFSTLTVSNMSPEDSSIYLCSVEDQAGQPQHFGDGTRLSIL.

This clonotype showed up just a few times. The chain is built from TRBV2 and TRBJ2-3; D unclear. V lost 6 bases and J lost 1, with 11 bases in between. Germline-derived CDR1 and CDR2 are SNHLY and FYNNEI. This CDR3 has 14 amino acids. The CDR3 DNA reads TGTGCCAGCAGGCCAGCGTTGGGCACAGATACGCAGTATTTT. It yields the protein CASRPALGTDTQYF.

The chain combines TRBV10-2 with TRBJ2-5; TRBD1 agrees at 8 bases. Trimming cost V 8 bases and J 4 bases; bases outside gene matches: 9. CDR3 length: 14 amino acids. Germline-derived CDR1 and CDR2 are WSHSY and SAAADI. The CDR3 DNA sequence: TGCGCCAGCTCAGGGACAGGTCGGGGAGAGACCCAGTACTTC. This encodes CASSGTGRGETQYF.